Following are 26 T cell receptor beta chains from one sample sequenced in a study of blood T cell repertoires in COVID-19. Only in-frame clones appear in the TCRdb table, and some are missing; sequencing was by immunoSEQ multiplex PCR. This sample has around 130,000 clones, with 84% found just once. Specimen: peripheral blood. Every receptor here comes from a human donor in a cohort sampled during active COVID-19.

The chain employs TRBV6-5 and TRBJ1-2; possible D gene TRBD1, 5 bases. Trimming shortened V by 6 bases and J by 6 bases, and 17 bases separated the two germline ends. The CDR3 is 14 residues long. CDR1 and CDR2 from the germline V gene are MNHEY and SVGAGI. CDR3 nucleotide sequence: TGTGCCAGCAGACTCCGCGGGGGTGTGGATGGCTACACCTTC. Translation gives CASRLRGGVDGYTF.

The chain combines TRBV18 with TRBJ1-2, with TRBD1 as a possible D gene (6 bases). This CDR3 is 13 amino acids long. The germline V gene encodes CDR1 KGHSH and CDR2 LQKENI. The V and J ends lost 5 bases and 6 bases respectively, with 13 bases between them. Here the CDR3 reads CASSAKQGDGYTF. The CDR3 coding sequence is TGTGCCAGCTCAGCTAAACAGGGCGATGGCTACACCTTC.

The chain links TRBV30 to TRBJ1-1, with unresolved D. Germline V gene sequence: CDR1 GTSNPN, CDR2 SVGIG (reference sequence). The CDR3 sequence is 13 residues long. Trimming cost V 0 bases and J 2 bases, with 7 bases left between them. The CDR3 DNA is TGTGCCTGGAGTGTAGCCCTCAACACTGAAGCTTTCTTT. Protein product: CAWSVALNTEAFF.

The chain is built from TRBV27 and TRBJ2-7, with D perhaps TRBD1 (6 bases). The CDR3 length is 16 residues. The germline V gene has CDR1 MNHEY and CDR2 SMNVEV (reference sequence). The V and J ends lost 6 bases and 4 bases respectively, with 22 bases between them. CDR3 in DNA: TGTGCCAGCAGGCACCGCCAACAGGGATACCATTACGAGCAGTACTTC. Its protein is CASRHRQQGYHYEQYF.

The chain combines TRBV9 with TRBJ2-4; D call uncertain. Germline V gene sequence: CDR1 SGDLS, CDR2 YYNGEE. Trimming stripped 1 base from V and 5 bases from J, with 13 bases between. The CDR3 covers 15 residues. Written as DNA, the CDR3 is TGTGCCAGCAGCGTAACCGGGTTTAAGGAAAACATTCAGTACTTC. Translation gives CASSVTGFKENIQYF.

This clone appeared a single time. The chain recombines TRBV14 with TRBJ2-3; perhaps TRBD1 as D (5 bases). The V end was cut by 0 bases, the J end by 3 bases, with 10 bases between. The CDR3 has 15 amino acids. CDR1 SGHDN and CDR2 FVKESK come from the germline V gene. The CDR3 here is CASSQEGAGTDTQYF. The CDR3 bases are TGTGCCAGCAGCCAAGAAGGGGCAGGAACAGATACGCAGTATTTT. Using reference TRBV14 and TRBJ2-3 for the parts outside the CDR3, the full variable domain is EAGVTQFPSHSVIEKGQTVTLRCDPISGHDNLYWYRRVMGKEIKFLLHFVKESKQDESGMPNNRFLAERTGGTYSTLKVQPAELEDSGVYFCASSQEGAGTDTQYFGPGTRLTVL.

This chain links TRBV27 with TRBJ2-6, with D possibly being TRBD1 (6 bases). CDR1 is MNHEY, CDR2 SMNVEV, per germline (reference sequence). This CDR3 spans 15 amino acids. The germline V and J ends were trimmed by 4 bases and 1 base, with 8 bases remaining between them. The CDR3 is CASSSTGSGANVLTF. The CDR3 DNA sequence: TGTGCCAGCAGTTCAACAGGGTCTGGGGCCAACGTCCTGACTTTC.

This chain connects TRBV2 to TRBJ1-5, with no clear D. Looked up from germline, CDR1 is SNHLY and CDR2 is FYNNEI. V lost 0 bases to trimming and J lost 2 bases, with 11 bases between them. This CDR3 comprises 16 residues. CDR3 region: CASSEASGSRNQPQHF. The CDR3 DNA follows: TGTGCCAGCAGTGAAGCCTCAGGTTCTCGCAATCAGCCCCAGCATTTT.

This clone has only one observation. This sequence joins TRBV6-1 and TRBJ2-2, with 11 bases that match TRBD1. The CDR3 is 15 amino acids. Per germline, CDR1 MNHNS and CDR2 SASEGT. The J segment lost 6 bases and the V segment lost 2 bases, leaving 2 bases of the junction unmatched. CDR3: CASSEPGQGAGELFF. CDR3 sequence (DNA): TGTGCCAGCAGTGAACCGGGACAGGGGGCCGGGGAGCTGTTTTTT.

This clone is a singleton in its sample. V usage is TRBV7-2 and J usage is TRBJ2-1; 7 nucleotides line up with TRBD2. This CDR3 is 14 amino acids long. After removal of 5 bases from V and 5 bases from J, the junction contained 6 bases not matched to a gene. The V gene's germline CDR1 is SGHTA and CDR2 FQGNSA. The CDR3 loop reads CASSKEGLNNEQFF. Here the CDR3 DNA reads TGTGCCAGCAGCAAAGAGGGACTAAACAATGAGCAGTTCTTC.

The chain is built from TRBV19 and TRBJ1-2; D is perhaps TRBD1 (5 bases). V lost 6 bases and J lost 8, with 13 bases in between. CDR3 length: 12 residues. The germline V gene has CDR1 LNHDA and CDR2 SQIVND (reference sequence). CDR3 residues: CASRPHGGGYTF. CDR3 in DNA: TGTGCCAGTAGGCCCCACGGGGGGGGCTACACCTTC.

The genes are TRBV2 and TRBJ1-1, with a possible D match to TRBD1 (5 bases). Germline V gene data show CDR1 as SNHLY and CDR2 as FYNNEI. This CDR3 has 10 amino acids. The V and J ends lost 6 bases and 10 bases respectively, with 9 bases between them. CDR3 protein: CASRQESAFF. Written as DNA, the CDR3 is TGTGCCAGCAGACAGGAATCAGCTTTCTTT.

The chain uses TRBV25-1 and TRBJ2-5, with 8 bases identical to TRBD1. Germline V lookup: CDR1 MGHDK, CDR2 SYGVNS. The V segment lost 7 bases and the J segment 6 bases; nucleotides outside the gene matches: 10. This CDR3 contains 14 residues. The DNA of the CDR3 is TGTGCCAGCACCGAGACAGGGGTCGGGCAGACCCAGTACTTC. Protein: CASTETGVGQTQYF. Using reference TRBV25-1 and TRBJ2-5 for the parts outside the CDR3, the full variable domain is EADIYQTPRYLVIGTGKKITLECSQTMGHDKMYWYQQDPGMELHLIHYSYGVNSTEKGDLSSESTVSRIRTEHFPLTLESARPSHTSQYLCASTETGVGQTQYFGPGTRLLVL.

The chain is built from TRBV5-8 and TRBJ2-1; D unresolved. This CDR3 is built from 15 residues. Between the trimmed V and J ends, which lost 0 bases and 0 bases, there was a span of 7 bases. CDR1 is SGHTS and CDR2 is YDEGEE in the germline V gene. The CDR3 region has the DNA TGTGCCAGCAGCTTGGGACTGAGCTCCTACAATGAGCAGTTCTTC. Translating gives CASSLGLSSYNEQFF. Together with reference TRBV5-8 and TRBJ2-1, the CDR3 gives the full variable domain: EAGVTQSPTHLIKTRGQQATLRCSPISGHTSVYWYQQALGLGLQFLLWYDEGEERNRGNFPPRFSGRQFPNYSSELNVNALELEDSALYLCASSLGLSSYNEQFFGPGTRLTVL.

The rearrangement uses TRBV5-6 and TRBJ1-1, with D tentatively TRBD1 (6 bases). This CDR3 contains 13 residues. V was cut by 3 bases and J by 6 bases, with 12 bases left in between. CDR1 and CDR2 from the germline V gene are SGHDT and YYEEEE. CDR3 in DNA: TGTGCCAGCAGCTGGGGGGCGGGGGCTGAAGCTTTCTTT. As protein: CASSWGAGAEAFF.

This rearrangement joins TRBV10-3 to TRBJ1-1; 7 bases line up with TRBD1. Germline assignment: CDR1 ENHRY and CDR2 SYGVKD. V dropped 10 bases and J dropped 5; count of bases not matched to a gene: 7. This CDR3 region has 12 residues. The CDR3 DNA is TGTGCCAACCGACAGGGTGGGACTGAAGCTTTCTTT. Translation: CANRQGGTEAFF.

V is TRBV2 and J is TRBJ1-2; D call uncertain. This CDR3 comprises 16 residues. V was cut by 3 bases and J by 4 bases, with 18 bases left in between. Per germline, CDR1 SNHLY and CDR2 FYNNEI. CDR3 loop: CASSEVESLLLYGYTF. The CDR3 nucleotides are TGTGCCAGCAGTGAGGTAGAGTCATTACTGCTCTATGGCTACACCTTC.

The rearrangement joins TRBV19 to TRBJ1-1; 7 nucleotides line up with TRBD1. V shed 7 bases, J shed 0 bases, and the junction held 5 bases outside the gene matches. This CDR3 is built from 14 residues. The germline V gene encodes CDR1 LNHDA and CDR2 SQIVND (reference sequence). The CDR3 here is CASTNRGMNTEAFF. In DNA form, the CDR3 reads TGTGCCAGTACCAACAGGGGAATGAACACTGAAGCTTTCTTT.

The V gene is TRBV5-6, the J gene TRBJ2-3; D possibly corresponds to TRBD1 (5 bases). V dropped 0 bases and J dropped 3 bases, with 11 bases sitting between them. This CDR3 has 15 residues. Per germline, CDR1 SGHDT and CDR2 YYEEEE. The CDR3 region is CASSLGQGRTDTQYF. CDR3 sequence (DNA): TGTGCCAGCAGCTTGGGTCAGGGCAGGACAGATACGCAGTATTTT.

A single count supports this clone. The rearrangement links TRBV20-1 to TRBJ1-1, with D possibly TRBD1 on 5 matching bases. The V end lost 3 bases, the J end lost 1 base, and 9 bases lay between the germline ends. Germline loops: CDR1 DFQATT, CDR2 SNEGSKA (reference sequence). The length of the CDR3 is 13 residues. This chain's CDR3 is CSASGGANTEAFF. The CDR3 DNA is TGCAGTGCTAGTGGTGGGGCGAACACTGAAGCTTTCTTT.

V usage is TRBV6-5 and J usage is TRBJ2-1; the match to TRBD2 covers 8 bases. The CDR3 runs to 12 residues. Germline lookup yields CDR1 MNHEY and CDR2 SVGAGI. The V and J ends lost 6 bases and 7 bases, in that order; junction bases with no gene match: 2. The CDR3 spells CASSSSGNEQFF. The DNA for the CDR3 is TGTGCCAGCAGCTCTAGCGGGAATGAGCAGTTCTTC.

V usage is TRBV9 and J usage is TRBJ2-7; TRBD1 matches 9 bases. This CDR3 is 13 amino acids long. V trimming: 4 bases; J trimming: 6 bases; junction bases outside the gene matches: 5. The germline V gene has CDR1 SGDLS and CDR2 YYNGEE. CDR3 residues: CASSSTDRGEQYF. The CDR3 region has the DNA TGTGCCAGCAGCTCGACGGACAGGGGCGAGCAGTACTTC.

V gene TRBV2 combines with J gene TRBJ2-3; maybe TRBD1 (5 bases). Trimming removed 8 bases from V and 2 bases from J, with 17 bases in between. The CDR3 has 15 residues. CDR1 is SNHLY and CDR2 is FYNNEI in the germline V gene. CDR3 nucleotides: TGTGCCAGCCGCTCTGGTGGGGCGATCACAGATACGCAGTATTTT. Translated, it gives CASRSGGAITDTQYF.

The chain uses TRBV7-9 and TRBJ2-1, with TRBD2 as a possible D gene (6 bases). V dropped 1 base and J dropped 8 bases, with 9 bases sitting between them. The CDR3 consists of 13 residues. Germline V gives CDR1 SEHNR, CDR2 FQNEAQ (reference sequence). The CDR3 loop reads CASSLVGGYEQFF. The CDR3 DNA reads TGTGCCAGCAGCTTAGTAGGAGGGTATGAGCAGTTCTTC.

This clone was seen more than once but under ten times. V and J are TRBV28 and TRBJ2-2; TRBD2 matches 11 bases. Germline lookup yields CDR1 MDHEN and CDR2 SYDVKM. The CDR3 sequence is 18 residues long. Trimming removed 2 bases from V and 3 bases from J; junction bases left unmatched: 8. The CDR3 is CASSLPQLAGGDTGELFF. CDR3 coding DNA: TGTGCCAGCAGTTTACCTCAGCTAGCGGGGGGAGACACCGGGGAGCTGTTTTTT.

This clone occurred once. The rearrangement joins TRBV6-1 to TRBJ2-7, with 8 bases identical to TRBD2. This CDR3 spans 14 amino acids. CDR1 is MNHNS, CDR2 SASEGT, per germline. V lost 2 bases, J lost 2 bases, and 2 bases stayed unmatched. The chain's CDR3 is CASSELAGTYEQYF. Here the CDR3 DNA reads TGTGCCAGCAGTGAACTAGCGGGTACCTACGAGCAGTACTTC.